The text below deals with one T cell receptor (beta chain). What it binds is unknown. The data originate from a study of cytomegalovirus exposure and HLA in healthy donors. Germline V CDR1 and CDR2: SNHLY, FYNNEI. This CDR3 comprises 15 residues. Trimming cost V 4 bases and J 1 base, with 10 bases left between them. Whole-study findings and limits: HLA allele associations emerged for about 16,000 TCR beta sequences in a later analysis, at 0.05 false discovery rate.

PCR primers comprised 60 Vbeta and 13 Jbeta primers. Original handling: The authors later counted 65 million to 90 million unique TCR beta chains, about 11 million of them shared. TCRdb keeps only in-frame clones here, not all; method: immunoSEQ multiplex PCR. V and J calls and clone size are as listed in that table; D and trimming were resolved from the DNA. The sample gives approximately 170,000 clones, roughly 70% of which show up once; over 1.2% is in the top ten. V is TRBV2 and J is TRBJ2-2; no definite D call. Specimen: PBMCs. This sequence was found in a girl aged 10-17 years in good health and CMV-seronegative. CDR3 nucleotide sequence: TGTGCCAGCAGTGTTGTGCCAGGGAACACCGGGGAGCTGTTTTTT. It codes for CASSVVPGNTGELFF.